The sample holds one count of the clone carrying this T cell receptor beta chain. Its target is unknown. These data come from a study of graft-versus-host responses after intestinal transplantation. Study-level information: Every recipient had anti-thymocyte globulin induction and approximately 3 years of tacrolimus plus steroids.

The trim removed 5 bases at V and 4 bases at J, leaving 12 bases unmatched. Germline CDR1 is SEHNR and CDR2 is FQNEAQ (reference sequence). CDR3 size: 17 residues. The study's findings and limits: GvH clones appeared in recipient marrow, some first in ileum or blood.

TCRdb's table, derived via immunoSEQ multiplex PCR, lists solely in-frame clones and lacks some. This table has about 25,000 clones, almost 85% appearing once. The clonotype comes from a human donor who was the organ donor for an intestinal transplant. This material consisted of unstimulated CD8+ T cells sorted from spleen or lymph node cells, taken before transplant. This chain joins TRBV7-9 and TRBJ2-3; TRBD1 agrees at 10 bases. CDR3 nucleotide sequence: TGTGCCAGCAGCCCGCGCCCGACAGGGGGCATCGCAGATACGCAGTATTTT. Amino acid sequence: CASSPRPTGGIADTQYF.